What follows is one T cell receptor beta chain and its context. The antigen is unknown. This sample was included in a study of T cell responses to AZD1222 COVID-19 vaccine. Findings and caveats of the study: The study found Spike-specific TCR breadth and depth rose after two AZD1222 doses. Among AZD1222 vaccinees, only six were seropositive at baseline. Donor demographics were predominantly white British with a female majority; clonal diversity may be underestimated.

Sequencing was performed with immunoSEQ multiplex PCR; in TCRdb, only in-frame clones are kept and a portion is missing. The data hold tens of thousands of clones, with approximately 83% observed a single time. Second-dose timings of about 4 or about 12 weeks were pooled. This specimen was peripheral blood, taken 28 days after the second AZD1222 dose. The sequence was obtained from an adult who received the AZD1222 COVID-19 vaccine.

The CDR3 loop is CASLRASGGVTYNEQFF. The DNA for the CDR3 is TGTGCCAGCCTAAGGGCTAGCGGGGGGGTGACCTACAATGAGCAGTTCTTC. V usage is TRBV2 and J usage is TRBJ2-1; 12 bases agree with TRBD2. This CDR3 has 17 residues. Per the germline V gene, CDR1 is SNHLY and CDR2 is FYNNEI. The ends lost 8 bases at V and 2 bases at J; junction bases unmatched: 10.